This is a list of T cell receptor beta chains from one sample in a study of blood T cell repertoires in COVID-19. Produced via immunoSEQ multiplex PCR; TCRdb's table is partial and in-frame only. The sample has hundreds of thousands of clones; approximately 92% are singletons. The sample was PBMCs or T cells enriched from blood (not recorded which). Receptors were obtained from a man in his late teens or twenties who had recovered from COVID-19. Each CDR3 is given without its conserved first and last residue. The D gene is left open where the match is weak.

CDR3 length: 15
J gene: TRBJ2-7
V gene: TRBV12-5
D gene: -
CDR3 protein: ASGTGSRAAWLYEQY

CDR3 length: 13
J gene: TRBJ1-2
V gene: TRBV29-1
D gene: -
CDR3 protein: SVTAQDSSNYGYT

CDR3 length: 13
J gene: TRBJ1-5
V gene: TRBV19
D gene: -
CDR3 protein: ASYSGHSGGQPQH

CDR3 length: 11
J gene: TRBJ1-5
V gene: TRBV6-5
D gene: -
CDR3 protein: ASSLQVLQPQH

CDR3 length: 14
J gene: TRBJ1-4
V gene: TRBV5-8
D gene: -
CDR3 protein: ASSLEAVNPGEKLF

CDR3 length: 11
J gene: TRBJ2-1
V gene: TRBV4-1
D gene: -
CDR3 protein: ASSQVPGDEQF

CDR3 length: 13
J gene: TRBJ2-3
V gene: TRBV18
D gene: -
CDR3 protein: ASSTMRADTDTQY

CDR3 length: 13
J gene: TRBJ1-1
V gene: TRBV28
D gene: -
CDR3 protein: ASSPATGGRTEAF

CDR3 length: 12
J gene: TRBJ1-1
V gene: TRBV2
D gene: TRBD1
CDR3 protein: ASSGQAGNTEAF

CDR3 length: 13
J gene: TRBJ2-2
V gene: TRBV2
D gene: TRBD2
CDR3 protein: ASSLRTSGTGELF

CDR3 length: 14
J gene: TRBJ2-3
V gene: TRBV7-8
D gene: TRBD2
CDR3 protein: ASSTVSGRAGDAQY

CDR3 length: 14
J gene: TRBJ2-2
V gene: TRBV9
D gene: TRBD2
CDR3 protein: ASSVPSGSSTGELF

CDR3 length: 10
J gene: TRBJ1-2
V gene: TRBV2
D gene: TRBD1
CDR3 protein: ASSGTGYGYT

CDR3 length: 18
J gene: TRBJ2-6
V gene: TRBV19
D gene: TRBD1
CDR3 protein: ASSTVFPGQGLAGANVLT

CDR3 length: 12
J gene: TRBJ1-5
V gene: TRBV4-3
D gene: TRBD1
CDR3 protein: ASSQGTGNQPQH

CDR3 length: 13
J gene: TRBJ1-6
V gene: TRBV5-4
D gene: TRBD1
CDR3 protein: ASSIRDRGRSPLH

CDR3 length: 14
J gene: TRBJ1-1
V gene: TRBV25-1
D gene: -
CDR3 protein: ASSGVQGGRGTEAF

CDR3 length: 13
J gene: TRBJ1-1
V gene: TRBV6-5
D gene: TRBD1
CDR3 protein: ASRAQGQGNTEAF

CDR3 length: 13
J gene: TRBJ2-1
V gene: TRBV28
D gene: -
CDR3 protein: ASSLGGQKQGEQF

CDR3 length: 16
J gene: TRBJ2-6
V gene: TRBV3-1/TRBV3-2
D gene: TRBD1
CDR3 protein: ASSKKRDRGTGANVLT

CDR3 length: 12
J gene: TRBJ1-2
V gene: TRBV3-1/TRBV3-2
D gene: TRBD1
CDR3 protein: ASSHSQGSYGYT

CDR3 length: 13
J gene: TRBJ1-5
V gene: TRBV7-9
D gene: -
CDR3 protein: ASSLGPGFNQPQH

CDR3 length: 11
J gene: TRBJ1-2
V gene: TRBV2
D gene: TRBD1
CDR3 protein: ASRGTGLGGYT

CDR3 length: 13
J gene: TRBJ2-7
V gene: TRBV7-2
D gene: -
CDR3 protein: ASSLGAGTYYEQY